This T cell receptor (beta chain) was recovered during a study of T cells expressing NK-cell markers (dated by TCRdb to between 2020 and 2021). About the full investigation: In sorted CD3+CD56+NKG2C+, CD3+CD56+NKG2C- and CD3+CD56-NKG2C+ T-cell subsets from several donors, TCR beta-chain repertoires were profiled. Among the eight sequenced donors, only one was HCMV-seronegative, while the other seven were HCMV-seropositive. The eight sequenced donors were randomly selected healthy volunteers, three men and five women. The libraries were sequenced on Illumina HiSeq 2000/2500, MiSeq or NextSeq, producing 2 x 150 bp reads.

Concerning this clonotype itself: The target of this receptor is not known.

The research as a whole found: Whether the expanded NKG2C-expressing T cell clones were specific for HCMV antigens remained unclear. In roughly 6 donors, the dominant CD3+CD56+NKG2C+ clonotypes were among the top 10 CD8+ clonotypes and accounted for roughly 1.0-8% of CD8+ T cells. Those dominant clonotypes were again the most abundant among CD3+CD56-NKG2C+ cells in a few donors, at about 28.3-60.1%.

Sequencing took place on an Illumina HiSeq 2000. The TCR beta cDNA libraries were made using 5'RACE template switching, a step that added both a universal primer site and unique molecular identifiers. cDNA synthesis was primed from the TCR beta constant segment, followed by two successive PCR amplification steps. The paper's processing steps were these. Reads were demultiplexed and grouped by UMI with MIGEC, and clonotypes were assembled and quantified with MiTCR. To remove erroneous sequences, TCR cDNA sequences were retained only when supported by two or more reads. The tcR package was used for downstream repertoire analysis, with clonotypes matched between fractions based on CDR3 nucleotide sequence plus V segment. VDJmatch was used to annotate antigen specificity against VDJdb, with one amino acid substitution in CDR3 allowed. TCRdb reprocessed the reads; each CDR3 protein sequence makes one entry, and DNA is unavailable. The V and J calls were determined by TCRdb, not by the authors. The record for this sample contains approximately 550,000 distinct CDR3 sequences. Jointly, the top ten make up approximately 3.6% of the sample.

HCMV-specific IgG was detected in serum with a commercial ELISA kit to determine HCMV serostatus. Ficoll density gradient centrifugation was used to isolate peripheral blood mononuclear cells from blood. The CDR3 contains 16 residues, cysteine and phenylalanine counted. The DNA sequence is not available. This sequence uses TRBV12-3 or TRBV12-4 and TRBJ2-1; TCRdb's assignment of TRBD2 cannot be checked, as there is no DNA. This TCR derives from a man aged 18-30 years in good health. Donor details come from another sample of the same person, matched by shared clones. Sequences were obtained from blood T cells: a sorted CD56 or NKG2C T cell subset, CD4+ or CD8+ T cells, or bulk PBMC T cells (not recorded which). The encoded CDR3 is CASSPLAGGPQGEQFF.